The table lists the clone carrying this T cell receptor beta chain with a few counts. This sample is drawn from a study of OX40 agonist ivuxolimab in advanced cancers. This CDR3 region has 14 residues. J gave up 0 bases and V 5 bases, and 1 base lay outside the gene matches. Looked up from germline, CDR1 is SNHLY and CDR2 is FYNNEI. Here immunoSEQ multiplex PCR was the method, and the copy in TCRdb shows in-frame clones only, minus some. This table has some 40,000 clones, 85% appearing once. This chain uses TRBV2 with TRBJ1-3; TRBD1 matches at 7 bases. Source: CD4+ or CD8+ T cells sorted from blood, taken in a trial of the OX40 agonist ivuxolimab. The clonotype was recovered from an adult with an advanced solid tumor such as melanoma, head and neck, liver or kidney cancer. The CDR3 is CASSRQGSGNTIYF. In DNA form, the CDR3 reads TGTGCCAGCAGTAGACAGGGCTCTGGAAACACCATATATTTT.